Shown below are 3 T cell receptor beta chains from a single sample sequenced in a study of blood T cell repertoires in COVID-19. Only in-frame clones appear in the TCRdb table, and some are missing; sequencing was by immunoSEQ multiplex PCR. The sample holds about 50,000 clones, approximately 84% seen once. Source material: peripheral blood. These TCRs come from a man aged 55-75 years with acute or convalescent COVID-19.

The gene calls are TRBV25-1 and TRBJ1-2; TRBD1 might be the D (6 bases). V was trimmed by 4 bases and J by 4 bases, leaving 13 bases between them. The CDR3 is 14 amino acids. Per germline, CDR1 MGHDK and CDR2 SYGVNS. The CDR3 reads CASSAMDRPYGYTF. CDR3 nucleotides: TGTGCCAGCAGTGCGATGGACAGACCCTATGGCTACACCTTC.

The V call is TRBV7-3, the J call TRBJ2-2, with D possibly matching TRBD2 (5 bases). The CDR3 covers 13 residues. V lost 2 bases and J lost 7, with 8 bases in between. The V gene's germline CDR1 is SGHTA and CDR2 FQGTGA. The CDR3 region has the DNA TGTGCCAGCAGCTTAGAGGGTTACGGGGAGCTGTTTTTT. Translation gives CASSLEGYGELFF.

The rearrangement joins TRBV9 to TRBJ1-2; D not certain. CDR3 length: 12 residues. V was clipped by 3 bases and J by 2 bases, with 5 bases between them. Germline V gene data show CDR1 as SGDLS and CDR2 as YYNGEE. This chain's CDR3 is CASSGLNYGYTF. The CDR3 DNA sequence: TGTGCCAGCAGCGGTCTAAACTATGGCTACACCTTC.